A selection of T cell receptor beta chains follows, all from one sample in a study of blood T cell repertoires in COVID-19. Some clones are missing from TCRdb's copy, which holds only in-frame ones; the method was immunoSEQ multiplex PCR. The profile shows 40,000 to 55,000 clones, more than 70% of them singletons. Source material: peripheral blood. These receptors originate from a woman aged 70-85 years with acute or convalescent COVID-19. CDR3s include the opening cysteine and the closing phenylalanine or tryptophan. Part of the rows lack a size; the others show once, few, many or a class for expanded clones.

CDR3 protein: CASRGQEGREKLFF
V gene: TRBV21-1
clone size: NA

CDR3 protein: CASSLGQNEKLFF
V gene: TRBV5-1
clone size: NA

CDR3 protein: CASSPPGAKNIQYF
V gene: TRBV6-6
clone size: once

CDR3 protein: CASRSGEGEPEAFF
V gene: TRBV13
clone size: NA

CDR3 protein: CAWSTWTTGDTEAFF
V gene: TRBV30
clone size: NA

CDR3 protein: CASSLQGGSEKLFF
V gene: TRBV5-1
clone size: NA

CDR3 protein: CASSWTKVGTDTQYF
V gene: TRBV2
clone size: NA

CDR3 protein: CAWSTRDRDVSEAFF
V gene: TRBV30
clone size: NA

CDR3 protein: CASSPAGGNEQFF
V gene: TRBV7-3
clone size: once

CDR3 protein: CASSPGTPNEKLFF
V gene: TRBV28
clone size: NA

CDR3 protein: CASSQEVGVKQFF
V gene: TRBV16
clone size: NA

CDR3 protein: CASSLTTGAEAFF
V gene: TRBV5-1
clone size: NA

CDR3 protein: CATSDGHRRFF
V gene: TRBV24-1
clone size: NA

CDR3 protein: CASSLAGGPNEQFF
V gene: TRBV7-3
clone size: NA

CDR3 protein: CASSYSWASTDTQYF
V gene: TRBV6-2/TRBV6-3
clone size: NA

CDR3 protein: CASGPPGASGKNEQFF
V gene: TRBV5-1
clone size: NA

CDR3 protein: CASSTPPGASTEAFF
V gene: TRBV28
clone size: NA

CDR3 protein: CASNSRAQGYNQPQHF
V gene: TRBV19
clone size: NA

CDR3 protein: CASSLAGGRQGGTEAFF
V gene: TRBV5-4
clone size: NA

CDR3 protein: CASGALLAGLHEQFF
V gene: TRBV19
clone size: NA

CDR3 protein: CASSLPGQGRMNSPLHF
V gene: TRBV27
clone size: NA

CDR3 protein: CASSSGRIVRVDEQFF
V gene: TRBV5-1
clone size: NA

CDR3 protein: CASSPYGVNQPQHF
V gene: TRBV11-2
clone size: NA

CDR3 protein: CASSLGTGGGQPQHF
V gene: TRBV11-3
clone size: few

CDR3 protein: CASSLAGSRTNEKLFF
V gene: TRBV7-8
clone size: NA

CDR3 protein: CASSQETGGELFF
V gene: TRBV3-1/TRBV3-2
clone size: once

CDR3 protein: CASSTSAGGSEQFF
V gene: TRBV5-4
clone size: NA

CDR3 protein: CASSVAGQGAIYEQFF
V gene: TRBV9
clone size: NA

CDR3 protein: CATSDRTGAYGYTF
V gene: TRBV24-1
clone size: NA

CDR3 protein: CASSPTTGSNYGYTF
V gene: TRBV3-1/TRBV3-2
clone size: NA

CDR3 protein: CASSFTHMNTEAFF
V gene: TRBV28
clone size: NA

CDR3 protein: CASSPPSSPRGNQPQHF
V gene: TRBV18
clone size: NA

CDR3 protein: CASSQGTGGTSSNQPQHF
V gene: TRBV3-1/TRBV3-2
clone size: NA

CDR3 protein: CASSMGQVYEQYF
V gene: TRBV19
clone size: NA

CDR3 protein: CASSTLLGASTDTQYF
V gene: TRBV19
clone size: NA

CDR3 protein: CASRTSGAYNEQFF
V gene: TRBV2
clone size: NA

CDR3 protein: CASSMMRAGGLNTEAFF
V gene: TRBV19
clone size: few

CDR3 protein: CASSSSGTGDQPQHF
V gene: TRBV9
clone size: NA

CDR3 protein: CASSFATPETQYF
V gene: TRBV7-2
clone size: NA

CDR3 protein: CASSQSDRDNYGYTF
V gene: TRBV4-1
clone size: NA

CDR3 protein: CASSRGGWGQFQETQYF
V gene: TRBV7-2
clone size: NA